This TCR beta chain is drawn from a study of T cell responses to AZD1222 COVID-19 vaccine. On the study more broadly: Pooled samples include second doses given at about 4 or 12 weeks.

Measured with immunoSEQ multiplex PCR; TCRdb has only the in-frame clones, and not every one. Of about 160,000 clones detected, roughly 94% appear once; the ten largest clones hold roughly 1.3%. Germline CDR1 reads MNHEY; CDR2 reads SVGAGI. The V and J ends lost 6 bases and 6 bases respectively, with 9 bases between them. The CDR3 is made up of 12 amino acids. In this sample, this clone turned up once. The source material was peripheral blood, sampled on day 0 of AZD1222 vaccination. The chain combines TRBV6-5 with TRBJ1-3; D gene unclear. This TCR was recovered from an adult in good health. CDR3 region: CASRTEENTIYF. The CDR3 DNA follows: TGTGCCAGCAGAACAGAGGAAAACACCATATATTTT.